Listed below are T cell receptor beta chains from one sample, sequenced in a study of T-cell memory formation after mild COVID-19. TCRdb processed the 5' RACE reads anew with MiXCR; each CDR3 protein has one entry. The profile shows hundreds of thousands of distinct CDR3 sequences, around 15% of them singletons. The sample consisted of PBMCs or a T cell subset sorted from them (not recorded which). Receptors originate from a man in his late teens or twenties who had mild COVID-19 (a few samples of this study predate the infection). Cell type and time point are not known. The CDR3 runs from the conserved cysteine through the conserved F or W. The order of the fields is clone size, V gene, J gene, CDR3 protein. Clone size is shown for a subset of rows, as once, few, many or a class of expanded clone.

.	TRBV3-1	TRBJ1-2	CASSQTGDYGYTF
.	TRBV19	TRBJ2-5	CASSDAGERETQYF
.	TRBV10-2	TRBJ2-3	CASSSGVWSSTDTQYF
few	TRBV28	TRBJ1-2	CASSPGQDPYGYTF
.	TRBV19	TRBJ2-1	CASSIKGAGNEQFF
few	TRBV6-2/TRBV6-3	TRBJ2-1	CASTQTGDENEQFF
.	TRBV7-3	TRBJ2-1	CASSLRAERLYNEQFF
.	TRBV20-1	TRBJ1-1	CSARQAGRGVEAFF
few	TRBV30	TRBJ1-5	CASGGRGNSNQPQHF
.	TRBV4-2	TRBJ1-4	CASSQEAPGTGNFVEKLFF
few	TRBV5-4	TRBJ2-5	CASSSGLAGGRSQETQYF
.	TRBV12-3/TRBV12-4	TRBJ1-2	CASSLSNRGQGYTF
.	TRBV5-1	TRBJ2-5	CASSLLGGTQYF
many	TRBV7-2	TRBJ1-3	CASSYIAGNTIYF
few	TRBV12-3/TRBV12-4	TRBJ1-5	CASSFKGASNQPQHF
few	TRBV4-3	TRBJ1-1	CASSQDEGSRTEAFF
.	TRBV20-1	TRBJ2-3	CSAVADRGGTDTQYF
.	TRBV12-3/TRBV12-4	TRBJ1-2	CASSSGTAANYGYTF
few	TRBV9	TRBJ2-3	CASSAPGQGGGDTQYF
.	TRBV4-1	TRBJ2-5	CASSRQDGKRGGETQYF
few	TRBV20-1	TRBJ2-2	CSVVAGGSAGELFF
.	TRBV7-2	TRBJ2-1	CASSPGLQHNEQFF
few	TRBV11-1	TRBJ2-1	CASSFSGGPEQFF
few	TRBV5-4	TRBJ2-3	CASRIRGDTQYF
.	TRBV7-9	TRBJ1-3	CASSARTYQGAGNTIYF
.	TRBV2	TRBJ2-3	CASSREPGTDTQYF
.	TRBV7-2	TRBJ2-7	CASSVQGNEQYF
.	TRBV5-1	TRBJ2-3	CASSFPGGPTDTQYF
many	TRBV4-3	TRBJ2-1	CASSQDPSGGYNEQFF
few	TRBV4-3	TRBJ2-2	CASSQEILQGNGELFF
few	TRBV3-1	TRBJ1-5	CASSGGANQPQHF
many	TRBV6-5	TRBJ1-5	CASSPSDSPQPQHF
.	TRBV6-5	TRBJ1-1	CASRSRGNIEAFF
.	TRBV20-1	TRBJ1-1	CSARTVNTEAFF
few	TRBV7-8	TRBJ2-1	CASRRTSGAGLEQFF
few	TRBV4-1	TRBJ2-3	CASSQSGTSSTDTQYF
few	TRBV4-3	TRBJ1-2	CASSQDRGGNYGYTF